Below, 24 T cell receptor beta chains from the same sample are listed, as sequenced in a study of blood T cell repertoires in COVID-19. Using immunoSEQ multiplex PCR, the repertoire was profiled, and TCRdb retains in-frame clones only, with some absent. Counted here are about 300,000 clones, 86% occurring once; the ten biggest clones make up about 4.2%. What was sequenced was PBMCs or T cells enriched from blood (not recorded which). All receptors derive from a man aged 25 to 40 who had recovered from COVID-19.

This clone has just a few counts. V is TRBV19 and J is TRBJ1-1, with 8 bases fitting TRBD1. From germline, CDR1 is LNHDA and CDR2 SQIVND (reference sequence). The CDR3 contains 14 residues. V lost 4 bases, J lost 3 bases, and 4 bases stayed unmatched. Written as DNA, the CDR3 is TGTGCCAGTAGTAGAACAGGGGGGGACACTGAAGCTTTCTTT. This encodes CASSRTGGDTEAFF.

This clone was detected a few times. The chain links TRBV6-4 to TRBJ1-5, with 7 nucleotides matching TRBD1. This CDR3 is 15 amino acids long. Germline loops: CDR1 MRHNA, CDR2 SNTAGT. V lost 6 bases, J lost 3 bases, and 8 bases stayed unmatched. The CDR3 DNA reads as TGTGCCAGCAGACCGCGGACAGGATTCAATCAGCCCCAGCATTTT. Protein sequence: CASRPRTGFNQPQHF.

The chain combines TRBV5-1 with TRBJ1-1, with 7 bases lining up with TRBD1. The CDR3 extends over 13 amino acids. J was trimmed by 6 bases and V by 3 bases; bases with no gene match: 5. CDR1 SGHRS and CDR2 YFSETQ come from the germline V gene. This chain's CDR3 is CASSSDRAAEAFF. The CDR3, as DNA: TGCGCCAGCAGCTCCGACAGGGCGGCTGAAGCTTTCTTT.

The rearrangement links TRBV29-1 to TRBJ2-7; possible D gene TRBD2, 5 bases. Trimming stripped 7 bases from V and 0 bases from J, with 13 bases between. CDR1 is SQVTM and CDR2 is ANQGSEA in the germline V gene. The CDR3 contains 13 residues. CDR3 loop: CSGRHGSSYEQYF. CDR3 sequence (DNA): TGCAGCGGGAGACATGGGAGCTCCTACGAGCAGTACTTC.

This clone was detected only a few times. The chain links TRBV5-4 to TRBJ2-7; 14 nucleotides match TRBD2. The V gene end was trimmed by 4 bases and the J gene end by 2 bases; junction bases not matched to a gene: 8. The germline V gene encodes CDR1 SGHNT and CDR2 YYREEE (reference sequence). The CDR3 covers 17 residues. CDR3 in DNA: TGTGCCAGCAGCGGACCGGTGACTAGCGGGAGGGCCTACGAGCAGTACTTC. Encoded protein: CASSGPVTSGRAYEQYF.

V usage is TRBV10-3 and J usage is TRBJ1-5; D perhaps matches TRBD1 (6 bases). This CDR3 has 15 amino acids. Trimming cost V 2 bases and J 2 bases, with 10 bases left between them. CDR1 ENHRY and CDR2 SYGVKD come from the germline V gene. The chain's CDR3 is CAISEGQQRNQPQHF. The CDR3 region has the DNA TGTGCCATCAGTGAGGGACAGCAACGCAATCAGCCCCAGCATTTT.

The V call is TRBV4-1, the J call TRBJ2-1, with D uncertain. The length of the CDR3 is 14 residues. V lost 3 bases to trimming and J lost 5 bases, with 11 bases between them. Germline CDR1 MGHRA, CDR2 YSYEKL. The chain's CDR3 is CASSHVGDNNEQFF. In DNA, the CDR3 is TGCGCCAGCAGCCATGTCGGAGATAACAATGAGCAGTTCTTC.

The chain combines TRBV29-1 with TRBJ2-1; D call uncertain. CDR1 is SQVTM, CDR2 ANQGSEA, per germline. The CDR3 totals 12 residues. Trimming shortened V by 4 bases and J by 8 bases, and 12 bases separated the two germline ends. The CDR3 loop reads CSVVGSRDEQFF. Written as DNA, the CDR3 is TGCAGCGTTGTAGGTAGCCGTGATGAGCAGTTCTTC.

The genes are TRBV19 and TRBJ2-1, with 7 bases lining up with TRBD1. This CDR3 spans 14 amino acids. Germline-derived CDR1 and CDR2 are LNHDA and SQIVND (reference sequence). V lost 3 bases to trimming and J lost 8 bases; unmatched junction nucleotides: 7. The CDR3 loop is CASSIPQGVDEQFF. The DNA for the CDR3 is TGTGCCAGTAGTATTCCCCAGGGGGTGGATGAGCAGTTCTTC.

This rearrangement joins TRBV5-6 to TRBJ2-3, with TRBD2 matching 13 bases. Trimming removed 4 bases from V and 5 bases from J; junction bases left unmatched: 13. CDR3 length: 18 residues. Germline V gene lookup returns CDR1 SGHDT and CDR2 YYEEEE. As DNA, the CDR3 is TGTGCCAGCAGCAACCGGATAGGACTAGCGGGGGAGGTAGATACGCAGTATTTT. Translating gives CASSNRIGLAGEVDTQYF.

V gene TRBV6-5 combines with J gene TRBJ2-2; TRBD1 might be the D (6 bases). The CDR3 consists of 15 residues. The germline V gene encodes CDR1 MNHEY and CDR2 SVGAGI. The germline V and J ends were trimmed by 6 bases and 4 bases, with 15 bases remaining between them. CDR3 sequence (DNA): TGTGCCAGCAGACCTCCCACAGGGCGCACCGGGGAGCTGTTTTTT. It specifies CASRPPTGRTGELFF.

CDR3 coding DNA: TGTGCCAGCAGCGCCGGACTAGATGTTTCCTACGAGCAGTACTTC. It encodes CASSAGLDVSYEQYF. This chain uses TRBV9 with TRBJ2-7; 7 positions agree with TRBD2. V shed 3 bases and J 1 base; nucleotides not matched to a gene: 7. The CDR3 extends over 15 amino acids. Per germline, CDR1 SGDLS and CDR2 YYNGEE.

The V and J genes are TRBV5-5 and TRBJ1-4; a weak D match, TRBD1 (6 bases). This CDR3 spans 16 amino acids. V lost 9 bases and J lost 0, with 18 bases in between. The germline V gene has CDR1 SGHKS and CDR2 YYEKEE (reference sequence). DNA of the CDR3: TGTGCCACCTCTCCGGGACACCGAACAACTAATGAAAAACTGTTTTTT. Translating it yields CATSPGHRTTNEKLFF.

This rearrangement joins TRBV3-1 (or the pseudogene TRBV3-2) to TRBJ2-5, with 11 bases fitting TRBD2. The CDR3 has 17 amino acids. Germline-derived CDR1 and CDR2 are LGHDT and YNNKEL (reference sequence). V lost 6 bases, J lost 5 bases, and 14 bases stayed unmatched. This chain's CDR3 is CASRTGLLAGGRETQYF. The CDR3, as DNA: TGTGCCAGCAGGACAGGGTTGCTAGCGGGAGGAAGGGAGACCCAGTACTTC.

The rearrangement links TRBV14 to TRBJ1-1; no definite D call. The V end was cut by 4 bases, the J end by 0 bases, with 6 bases between. CDR3 length equals 13 residues. Germline loops: CDR1 SGHDN, CDR2 FVKESK. CDR3 loop: CASSLPLNTEAFF. In DNA, the CDR3 is TGTGCCAGCAGCCTCCCTTTGAACACTGAAGCTTTCTTT.

This clone came up once. The rearrangement uses TRBV9 and TRBJ2-5, with 7 bases aligning to TRBD2. The CDR3 spans 16 residues. Germline loops: CDR1 SGDLS, CDR2 YYNGEE. The J segment lost 2 bases and the V segment lost 4 bases, leaving 11 bases of the junction unmatched. CDR3 region: CASSKGLAVEQETQYF. CDR3 in DNA: TGTGCCAGCAGCAAAGGTCTAGCGGTGGAACAAGAGACCCAGTACTTC.

The gene calls are TRBV28 and TRBJ2-3, with D possibly TRBD2 on 6 matching bases. The germline CDR1 and CDR2 sequences are MDHEN and SYDVKM. There are 14 residues in the CDR3. V gave up 6 bases and J gave up 2 bases, with 12 bases separating them. CDR3 loop: CASSSRGYTDTQYF. CDR3 nucleotide sequence: TGTGCCAGCAGCTCCCGGGGGTACACAGATACGCAGTATTTT.

This rearrangement joins TRBV5-4 to TRBJ1-1; D gene unclear. Germline V gives CDR1 SGHNT, CDR2 YYREEE (reference sequence). V was clipped by 0 bases and J by 7 bases, with 7 bases between them. This CDR3 is built from 12 residues. The CDR3 here is CASSLGLGEAFF. CDR3 nucleotides: TGTGCCAGCAGCTTGGGACTGGGTGAAGCTTTCTTT.

This sequence joins TRBV10-3 and TRBJ2-7; perhaps TRBD2 as D (5 bases). Germline V lookup: CDR1 ENHRY, CDR2 SYGVKD. V shed 3 bases and J shed 4 bases, with 10 bases lying between them. CDR3 length equals 13 residues. CDR3 amino acids: CAISDGGEYEQYF. As DNA, the CDR3 is TGTGCCATCAGTGACGGAGGAGAATACGAGCAGTACTTC.

The chain links TRBV5-1 to TRBJ2-3; a weak D match, TRBD2 (5 bases). The germline V gene encodes CDR1 SGHRS and CDR2 YFSETQ. The V end was cut by 0 bases, the J end by 8 bases, with 10 bases between. The CDR3 loop spans 13 amino acids. The CDR3 loop reads CASSLEEGGTQYF. The CDR3 coding sequence is TGCGCCAGCAGCTTGGAAGAAGGAGGTACGCAGTATTTT.

The V gene is TRBV4-1, the J gene TRBJ2-7; D gene unclear. Deletions cut 5 bases from V and 3 bases from J, with 11 bases between. From germline, CDR1 is MGHRA and CDR2 YSYEKL. This CDR3 spans 13 amino acids. CDR3 region: CASSIRQDYEQYF. CDR3 sequence (DNA): TGCGCCAGCAGCATACGACAAGACTACGAGCAGTACTTC.

V is TRBV4-1 and J is TRBJ2-1; TRBD2 matches 7 bases. After removal of 4 bases from V and 3 bases from J, the junction contained 6 bases not matched to a gene. CDR3 length: 15 amino acids. Germline CDR1 reads MGHRA; CDR2 reads YSYEKL. The CDR3 region is CASSPGTTGYNEQFF. CDR3 DNA sequence: TGCGCCAGCAGCCCGGGGACTACCGGCTACAATGAGCAGTTCTTC.

This clone was picked up a small number of times. The gene calls are TRBV6-5 and TRBJ1-2; TRBD1 matches at 7 bases. Germline values: CDR1 MNHEY, CDR2 SVGAGI. The CDR3 extends over 12 amino acids. V shed 6 bases, J shed 7 bases, and the junction held 5 bases outside the gene matches. The CDR3 loop reads CASSAGQPGYTF. For the CDR3, the DNA is TGTGCCAGCAGCGCGGGACAGCCTGGCTACACCTTC.

CDR3 DNA sequence: TGTGCCAGCAGCTTGCCCCAAGGGGCAGATACGCAGTATTTT. Its translation: CASSLPQGADTQYF. This chain uses TRBV7-9 with TRBJ2-3, with D possibly TRBD1 on 5 matching bases. CDR3 size: 14 residues. Trimming left V 3 bases short and J 4 bases short, with 11 bases between. Germline V gene sequence: CDR1 SEHNR, CDR2 FQNEAQ (reference sequence). The whole variable domain, remainder taken from reference TRBV7-9 and TRBJ2-3, is DTGVSQNPRHKITKRGQNVTFRCDPISEHNRLYWYRQTLGQGPEFLTYFQNEAQLEKSRLLSDRFSAERPKGSFSTLEIQRTEQGDSAMYLCASSLPQGADTQYFGPGTRLTVL.